This T cell receptor beta chain was captured in a study of T cells in Graves' hyperthyroidism and ophthalmopathy. Study-wide points: Peripheral blood also featured most of the thyroid clonotypes expanded above 0.001.

As concerns this clonotype: What it binds is unknown. This sequence may be a read error, since a much larger clone differs from it by one base.

Researchers defined stable Graves' hyperthyroidism as no ophthalmopathy progression within 18 months. This CDR3 region has 17 residues. V was pared by 0 bases and J by 4 bases, with 9 bases of the junction left unmatched. Per the germline V gene, CDR1 is SGDLS and CDR2 is YYNGEE. From RNA transcripts, TCR beta CDR3 regions were amplified. Researchers ran a first-round RT-PCR on the TCR CDR3 using the HTBI primer set. In TCRdb, the multiplex PCR reads were re-called with MiXCR into one record per CDR3 protein. The table shows hundreds of thousands of distinct CDR3 sequences, with around 13% occurring only once.

Sequences were obtained from blood. The TCR sequence derives from a woman aged 18-29 years with Graves' hyperthyroidism. The chain uses TRBV9 and TRBJ2-3; 9 positions match TRBD2. In nucleotides, the CDR3 is TGTGCCAGCAGCGTAGACCCTAGCGGGGACCCCGCAGATACGCAGTATTTT. Protein sequence: CASSVDPSGDPADTQYF.